What follows are 24 T cell receptor beta chains derived from one specimen sequenced in a study of neurological immune-mediated disorders. TCRdb ran MiXCR on the 5' RACE reads and lists one entry per CDR3 protein. The data show fewer than 60,000 distinct CDR3 sequences, over 3.5% seen once. Specimen: PBMCs. These receptors were obtained from a man aged 60 to 75 with multiple sclerosis.

This clonotype was observed at least ten times. The chain recombines TRBV20-1 with TRBJ1-5, with D hard to call. Looked up from germline, CDR1 is DFQATT and CDR2 is SNEGSKA (reference sequence). This CDR3 is 14 amino acids long. The ends were cut back, 4 bases at V and 4 bases at J, with 14 bases in the middle. The CDR3 region is CSAKFGSGNQPQHF. In DNA, the CDR3 is TGCAGTGCTAAATTTGGATCGGGGAATCAGCCCCAGCATTTT.

This clonotype has at least ten counts. The chain is built from TRBV5-1 and TRBJ2-4; no reliable D call. This CDR3 comprises 16 residues. Trimming removed 7 bases from V and 1 base from J, with 18 bases in between. Looked up from germline, CDR1 is SGHRS and CDR2 is YFSETQ. The CDR3 DNA is TGCGCCAGCGCGGAAGAAAAGGGTACCGCCAAAAACATTCAGTACTTC. Translation: CASAEEKGTAKNIQYF.

This clonotype was observed many times. The chain employs TRBV20-1 and TRBJ1-2; D not resolved. V was cut by 6 bases and J by 0 bases, with 2 bases left in between. The CDR3 is made up of 10 amino acids. The germline gives CDR1 DFQATT, CDR2 SNEGSKA (reference sequence). The CDR3 spells CSAPNYGYTF. The CDR3 DNA reads as TGCAGTGCCCCTAACTATGGCTACACCTTC.

At least ten counts were recorded for this clonotype. V usage is TRBV5-1 and J usage is TRBJ2-1; 8 bases are shared with TRBD2. Germline V gives CDR1 SGHRS, CDR2 YFSETQ. The CDR3 extends over 15 amino acids. V was pared by 2 bases and J by 5 bases, with 6 bases of the junction left unmatched. CDR3 sequence: CASSFSLAGHNEQFF. The CDR3 bases are TGCGCCAGCAGCTTCTCGCTAGCGGGCCACAATGAGCAGTTCTTC.

The table lists this clonotype with many counts. The CDR3 spells CSVPPPDRDPYEQYF. DNA for the CDR3: TGCAGCGTGCCTCCTCCGGACAGGGATCCCTACGAGCAGTACTTC. The J gene is TRBJ2-7, the V gene TRBV20-1, with 8 bases matching TRBD1. CDR3 size: 15 residues. Germline V gene data show CDR1 as DFQATT and CDR2 as SNEGSKA (reference sequence).

Many counts were recorded for this clonotype. The gene calls are TRBV5-1 and TRBJ1-1, with D unclear. The CDR3 runs 14 residues. Germline V lookup: CDR1 SGHRS, CDR2 YFSETQ. Between the trimmed V and J ends, which lost 1 base and 0 bases, there was a span of 7 bases. The CDR3 reads CASSLRPLNTEAFF. DNA of the CDR3: TGCGCCAGCAGCTTGAGGCCCCTGAACACTGAAGCTTTCTTT.

This clonotype was found many times. The chain carries TRBV20-1 and TRBJ2-2; 9 nucleotides line up with TRBD1. Germline V lookup: CDR1 DFQATT, CDR2 SNEGSKA (reference sequence). V lost 5 bases to trimming and J lost 9 bases; unmatched junction nucleotides: 13. The CDR3 has 15 amino acids. The CDR3, as DNA: TGCAGTGCTGAGGACAGGGGCTTAAACCGGAGGGAGCTGTTTTTT. Encoded protein: CSAEDRGLNRRELFF.

This clonotype has ten or more counts. This chain connects TRBV29-1 to TRBJ2-7, with 8 positions matching TRBD1. V gave up 6 bases and J gave up 5 bases; unmatched junction bases: 12. Germline-derived CDR1 and CDR2 are SQVTM and ANQGSEA. The CDR3 has 14 amino acids. Written as DNA, the CDR3 is TGCAGCGTGGGGACCGGGACAGGCCCGGACGAGCAGTACTTC. This translates into CSVGTGTGPDEQYF.

Ten or more counts support this clonotype. The V call is TRBV29-1, the J call TRBJ1-1; D not certain. The ends were cut back, 3 bases at V and 5 bases at J, with 7 bases in the middle. The CDR3 sequence is 11 residues long. Per germline, CDR1 SQVTM and CDR2 ANQGSEA. Written as DNA, the CDR3 is TGCAGCGTTGAGGGTGGGACTGAAGCTTTCTTT. Translated: CSVEGGTEAFF.

Relative to its sample, this clonotype is medium-sized. This chain uses TRBV20-1 with TRBJ2-1; unclear D gene. The CDR3 has 15 amino acids. Germline assignment: CDR1 DFQATT and CDR2 SNEGSKA (reference sequence). The V end lost 0 bases, the J end lost 3 bases, and 12 bases lay between the germline ends. CDR3 amino acids: CSARDQQNDYNEQFF. The CDR3 coding sequence is TGCAGTGCTAGAGATCAACAAAACGACTACAATGAGCAGTTCTTC.

This clonotype occurred many times. The rearrangement joins TRBV7-8 to TRBJ1-3, with D tentatively TRBD1 (5 bases). Germline CDR1 reads SGHVS; CDR2 reads FQNEAQ. Trimming took 0 bases from V and 0 from J, leaving 12 bases between them. CDR3 length equals 17 residues. This CDR3 is CASSLAGHQPSGNTIYF. As DNA, the CDR3 is TGTGCCAGCAGCTTAGCAGGACACCAACCCTCTGGAAACACCATATATTTT.

This clonotype was counted ten times or more. This chain uses TRBV12-3 or TRBV12-4 with TRBJ1-2; the D is unclear. Trimming shortened V by 5 bases and J by 5 bases, and 18 bases separated the two germline ends. CDR3 length: 15 amino acids. Here the CDR3 DNA reads TGTGCCAGCAGTCTCGCAGGAGGAGGGCGATATGGCTACACCTTC. Encoded protein: CASSLAGGGRYGYTF.

This clonotype was picked up many times. This chain links TRBV29-1 with TRBJ2-1; TRBD2 matches at 8 bases. With V trimmed by 7 bases and J by 13 bases, 12 bases remained unmatched. Germline V gene data show CDR1 as SQVTM and CDR2 as ANQGSEA. The CDR3 spans 12 residues. The CDR3 protein is CSALSPGLVQFF. The CDR3 coding sequence is TGCAGCGCTCTTTCTCCGGGACTAGTACAGTTCTTC.

This clonotype was seen only a few times. A much larger clone differs by one base, so this may be a read error. The CDR3 here is CASSYPGNTIYF. The CDR3 DNA follows: TGTGCCAGCAGCTACCCTGGAAACACCATATATTTT. The chain recombines TRBV12-3 or TRBV12-4 with TRBJ1-3; no definite D call. CDR3 length equals 12 residues. Trimming removed 6 bases from V and 2 bases from J, with 5 bases in between.

This clonotype occurred many times. In DNA form, the CDR3 reads TGTGCCAGCAGCTTGCGACCGGGGGGTGATGAGCAGTTCTTC. It codes for CASSLRPGGDEQFF. The gene calls are TRBV7-3 and TRBJ2-1; 7 bases are a match to TRBD2. Trimming took 3 bases from V and 8 from J; bases not matched to a gene: 7. The CDR3 is made up of 14 amino acids. From germline, CDR1 is SGHTA and CDR2 FQGTGA.

The chain carries TRBV29-1 and TRBJ2-7, with D uncertain. CDR3 length: 12 residues. Germline lookup yields CDR1 SQVTM and CDR2 ANQGSEA. Trimming removed 7 bases at V and 3 bases at J, with 13 bases between. This CDR3 is CSAGADLYEQYF. For the CDR3, the DNA is TGCAGCGCTGGTGCGGACCTCTACGAGCAGTACTTC.

Ten or more counts support this clonotype. The genes are TRBV20-1 and TRBJ1-5; no definite D call. This CDR3 region has 14 residues. In germline, CDR1 is DFQATT, CDR2 SNEGSKA (reference sequence). Trimming cost V 4 bases and J 6 bases, with 16 bases left between them. The CDR3 reads CSAIGPGGVQPQHF. As DNA, the CDR3 is TGCAGTGCTATCGGGCCCGGCGGGGTTCAGCCCCAGCATTTT.

This clonotype was observed many times. The chain links TRBV7-9 to TRBJ1-2; perhaps TRBD1 as D (5 bases). Trimming shortened V by 1 base and J by 4 bases, and 10 bases separated the two germline ends. The CDR3 loop spans 14 amino acids. Germline V lookup: CDR1 SEHNR, CDR2 FQNEAQ (reference sequence). The CDR3 protein is CASSLDRPLYGYTF. The CDR3 DNA reads as TGTGCCAGCAGCTTAGACAGGCCCCTCTATGGCTACACCTTC.

This clonotype has at least ten counts. V is TRBV20-1 and J is TRBJ1-5, with D possibly TRBD1 on 5 matching bases. V gave up 6 bases and J gave up 4 bases, with 19 bases separating them. Germline CDR1 reads DFQATT; CDR2 reads SNEGSKA (reference sequence). There are 15 residues in the CDR3. The CDR3 loop reads CSAPLFQGENQPQHF. The DNA for the CDR3 is TGCAGTGCGCCGCTCTTCCAGGGTGAGAATCAGCCCCAGCATTTT.

The J gene is TRBJ2-1, the V gene TRBV20-1; no clear D. V shed 7 bases and J shed 4 bases, with 11 bases lying between them. The CDR3 totals 12 residues. The germline V gene encodes CDR1 DFQATT and CDR2 SNEGSKA (reference sequence). The CDR3 sequence: CSGNLDYNEQFF. The CDR3 region has the DNA TGCAGTGGTAACCTAGATTACAATGAGCAGTTCTTC.

This clonotype was observed many times. The V call is TRBV20-1, the J call TRBJ1-2; D is possibly TRBD1 (5 bases). Germline CDR1 DFQATT, CDR2 SNEGSKA (reference sequence). CDR3 length equals 12 residues. Trimming left V 1 base short and J 4 bases short, with 7 bases between. Here the CDR3 DNA reads TGCAGTGCTAGAGGACAGATCTATGGCTACACCTTC. Translated: CSARGQIYGYTF.

This clonotype has a count of ten or more. The rearrangement uses TRBV7-6 and TRBJ2-7; possible D gene TRBD2, 6 bases. Germline CDR1 is SGHVS and CDR2 is FNYEAQ. This CDR3 has 15 residues. Deletions cut 5 bases from V and 6 bases from J, with 20 bases between. The CDR3 DNA is TGTGCCAGCAGCCAGACTCCGGGGGAAGGTTCCGAGCAGTACTTC. Amino acid sequence: CASSQTPGEGSEQYF.

This clonotype was seen at least ten times. The chain is built from TRBV10-3 and TRBJ1-2; TRBD1 agrees at 9 bases. The CDR3 runs 12 residues. Trimming at V came to 6 bases and at J to 8 bases, leaving 4 bases not matched to a gene. The germline V gene encodes CDR1 ENHRY and CDR2 SYGVKD. The CDR3 sequence: CAIRGQGGGYTF. The CDR3 coding sequence is TGTGCCATCAGGGGACAGGGCGGGGGCTACACCTTC.

The V and J genes are TRBV12-3 or TRBV12-4 and TRBJ2-6; D gene ambiguous. The CDR3 is 15 residues long. Trimming stripped 3 bases from V and 0 bases from J, with 6 bases between. CDR3 nucleotide sequence: TGTGCCAGCAGTTTGTCGGGCTCTGGGGCCAACGTCCTGACTTTC. Translated: CASSLSGSGANVLTF.